The rows below give T cell receptor beta chains drawn from one sample of a study of blood T cell repertoires in COVID-19. Repertoires were generated with immunoSEQ multiplex PCR, while TCRdb's copy carries only in-frame clones and drops some. The data show some 120,000 clones, approximately 81% seen once. The specimen sequenced was peripheral blood. Receptors were obtained from a woman aged 45-65 years with acute or convalescent COVID-19. Each CDR3 is given with its conserved first and last residue. A D gene is named only where the DNA matches it firmly. Some rows mark clone size as missing; the rest say once, few, many or name a class of expanded clone.

d_call: NA; cdr3_length: 12; clone_size: NA; v_call: TRBV6-6; j_call: TRBJ1-1; cdr3_aa: CASTKWNTEAFF; cdr3_nt: TGTGCCAGCACTAAGTGGAACACTGAAGCTTTCTTT
d_call: TRBD1; cdr3_length: 15; clone_size: NA; v_call: TRBV5-1; j_call: TRBJ2-7; cdr3_aa: CASSGWDRATYEQYF; cdr3_nt: TGCGCCAGCAGCGGCTGGGACAGGGCAACCTACGAGCAGTACTTC
d_call: TRBD1; cdr3_length: 15; clone_size: NA; v_call: TRBV19; j_call: TRBJ1-5; cdr3_aa: CASRTGGDSNQPQHF; cdr3_nt: TGTGCCAGTAGAACAGGGGGGGATAGCAATCAGCCCCAGCATTTT
d_call: NA; cdr3_length: 14; clone_size: NA; v_call: TRBV4-1; j_call: TRBJ1-3; cdr3_aa: CASSQDNSGNTIYF; cdr3_nt: TGCGCCAGCAGCCAAGACAACTCTGGAAACACCATATATTTT
d_call: TRBD2; cdr3_length: 16; clone_size: NA; v_call: TRBV28; j_call: TRBJ2-5; cdr3_aa: CASSLGGSGRGETQYF; cdr3_nt: TGTGCCAGCAGCCTGGGGGGTAGCGGGAGGGGAGAGACCCAGTACTTC
d_call: NA; cdr3_length: 14; clone_size: NA; v_call: TRBV19; j_call: TRBJ1-1; cdr3_aa: CASSSSIRNTEAFF; cdr3_nt: TGTGCCAGTAGTAGTAGTATAAGGAACACTGAAGCTTTCTTT
d_call: TRBD1; cdr3_length: 15; clone_size: NA; v_call: TRBV5-4; j_call: TRBJ1-5; cdr3_aa: CASSRGTDSNQPQHF; cdr3_nt: TGTGCCAGCAGCAGGGGGACAGATAGCAATCAGCCCCAGCATTTT
d_call: TRBD1; cdr3_length: 14; clone_size: NA; v_call: TRBV7-9; j_call: TRBJ1-2; cdr3_aa: CASSSDRGTRGYTF; cdr3_nt: TGTGCCAGCAGCTCCGACAGGGGGACGCGAGGCTACACCTTC
d_call: TRBD1; cdr3_length: 15; clone_size: NA; v_call: TRBV5-4; j_call: TRBJ2-2; cdr3_aa: CASSRDSENTGELFF; cdr3_nt: TGTGCCAGCAGCAGGGACAGCGAGAACACCGGGGAGCTGTTTTTT
d_call: NA; cdr3_length: 17; clone_size: NA; v_call: TRBV23-1; j_call: TRBJ1-5; cdr3_aa: CASSQVHTRGINQPQHF; cdr3_nt: TGCGCCAGCAGTCAGGTCCATACACGGGGGATCAATCAGCCCCAGCATTTT
d_call: TRBD2; cdr3_length: 15; clone_size: NA; v_call: TRBV10-3; j_call: TRBJ2-5; cdr3_aa: CATGTSGRGWETQYF; cdr3_nt: TGTGCCACGGGGACTAGCGGGAGAGGCTGGGAGACCCAGTACTTC
d_call: NA; cdr3_length: 12; clone_size: NA; v_call: TRBV10-2; j_call: TRBJ1-6; cdr3_aa: CASGSGWATLHF; cdr3_nt: TGCGCCAGTGGGTCGGGGTGGGCAACCCTCCACTTT
d_call: NA; cdr3_length: 12; clone_size: few; v_call: TRBV29-1; j_call: TRBJ1-1; cdr3_aa: CSVERGNTEAFF; cdr3_nt: TGCAGCGTTGAAAGGGGAAACACTGAAGCTTTCTTT
d_call: TRBD2; cdr3_length: 16; clone_size: once; v_call: TRBV3-1/TRBV3-2; j_call: TRBJ2-7; cdr3_aa: CASSPDLQRGSYEQYF; cdr3_nt: TGTGCCAGCAGCCCGGATCTCCAGCGGGGCTCCTACGAGCAGTACTTC
d_call: TRBD2; cdr3_length: 15; clone_size: NA; v_call: TRBV18; j_call: TRBJ2-5; cdr3_aa: CASSRGLAGQETQYF; cdr3_nt: TGTGCCAGCTCTAGGGGACTAGCGGGACAGGAGACCCAGTACTTC
d_call: NA; cdr3_length: 14; clone_size: NA; v_call: TRBV27; j_call: TRBJ1-2; cdr3_aa: CASSPTGELYGYTF; cdr3_nt: TGTGCCAGCAGTCCTACAGGCGAACTCTATGGCTACACCTTC
d_call: TRBD2; cdr3_length: 15; clone_size: NA; v_call: TRBV2; j_call: TRBJ2-1; cdr3_aa: CASSILGTSGIEQFF; cdr3_nt: TGTGCCAGCAGTATACTCGGGACTAGCGGGATTGAGCAGTTCTTC
d_call: NA; cdr3_length: 13; clone_size: NA; v_call: TRBV2; j_call: TRBJ1-1; cdr3_aa: CASSLDRNTEAFF; cdr3_nt: TGTGCCAGCAGCCTCGACAGGAACACTGAAGCTTTCTTT
d_call: NA; cdr3_length: 17; clone_size: once; v_call: TRBV28; j_call: TRBJ2-6; cdr3_aa: CASSPPNYDSGANVLTF; cdr3_nt: TGTGCCAGCAGTCCCCCCAACTACGACTCCGGGGCCAACGTCCTGACTTTC
d_call: NA; cdr3_length: 14; clone_size: NA; v_call: TRBV6-5; j_call: TRBJ1-2; cdr3_aa: CASSYSGRGGGYTF; cdr3_nt: TGTGCCAGCAGTTACTCTGGAAGGGGAGGTGGCTACACCTTC
d_call: NA; cdr3_length: 14; clone_size: NA; v_call: TRBV5-6; j_call: TRBJ2-7; cdr3_aa: CASSRGGVPYEQYF; cdr3_nt: TGTGCCAGCAGCAGGGGGGGGGTACCCTACGAGCAGTACTTC
d_call: NA; cdr3_length: 14; clone_size: NA; v_call: TRBV27; j_call: TRBJ1-1; cdr3_aa: CASSLHRMNTEAFF; cdr3_nt: TGTGCCAGCAGTTTGCACAGGATGAACACTGAAGCTTTCTTT
d_call: TRBD1; cdr3_length: 15; clone_size: NA; v_call: TRBV6-1; j_call: TRBJ1-5; cdr3_aa: CASSDRDRVRQPQHF; cdr3_nt: TGTGCCAGCAGTGACCGGGACAGGGTTCGTCAGCCCCAGCATTTT